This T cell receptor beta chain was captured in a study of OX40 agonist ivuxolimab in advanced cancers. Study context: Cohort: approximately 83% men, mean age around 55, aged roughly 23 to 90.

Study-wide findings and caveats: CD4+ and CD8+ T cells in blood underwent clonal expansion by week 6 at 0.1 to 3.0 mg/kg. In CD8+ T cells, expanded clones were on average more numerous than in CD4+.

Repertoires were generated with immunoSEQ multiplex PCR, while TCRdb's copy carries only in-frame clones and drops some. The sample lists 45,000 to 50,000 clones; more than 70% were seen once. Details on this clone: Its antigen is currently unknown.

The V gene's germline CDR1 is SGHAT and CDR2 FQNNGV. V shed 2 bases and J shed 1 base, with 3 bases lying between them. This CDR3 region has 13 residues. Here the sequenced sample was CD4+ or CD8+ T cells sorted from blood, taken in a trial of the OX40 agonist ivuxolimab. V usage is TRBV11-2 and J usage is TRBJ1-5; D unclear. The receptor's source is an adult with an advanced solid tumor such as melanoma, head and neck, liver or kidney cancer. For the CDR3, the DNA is TGTGCCAGCAGCTTACGCAGCAATCAGCCCCAGCATTTT. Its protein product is CASSLRSNQPQHF.